This is a list of T cell receptor beta chains from one sample in a study of shared clonotypes between healthy human individuals. Clones were sequenced by immunoSEQ multiplex PCR, and TCRdb holds only the in-frame ones, with some missing. The sample has nearly 2 million clones, less than 95% seen once. The specimen sequenced was naive CD8+ T cells sorted from blood. These receptors were collected from a man younger than 30 in good health. Each CDR3 is given with its conserved first and last residue. A D gene is named only where the DNA matches it firmly.

v_gene	d_gene	j_gene	CDR3aa
TRBV11-2	-	TRBJ2-3	CASSRQLTDTQYF
TRBV11-2	-	TRBJ2-7	CASSLVAGLKYEQYF
TRBV6-5	TRBD2	TRBJ2-3	CARDPGTSGTDTQYF
TRBV28	-	TRBJ2-2	CATTLTGEVGELFF
TRBV7-6	-	TRBJ1-1	CASSATLISTEAFF
TRBV5-4	-	TRBJ2-7	CASSLNQGPYEQYF
TRBV6-5	-	TRBJ2-2	CASSYWAANTGELFF
TRBV7-8	TRBD1	TRBJ2-5	CASSLVGDRDGETQYF
TRBV18	-	TRBJ2-3	CASSPAASTDTQYF
TRBV7-8	TRBD2	TRBJ2-5	CASSSLRTSGEEETQYF
TRBV4-1	TRBD2	TRBJ2-3	CASSQVPLLAGGLRDTQYF
TRBV14	-	TRBJ1-2	CASSQDSRDGYTF
TRBV5-4	TRBD2	TRBJ2-1	CASSMMGLAGVEQFF
TRBV30	TRBD2	TRBJ2-1	CAWSGLAGGPEQFF
TRBV19	TRBD2	TRBJ2-7	CASKISGSGSYEQYF
TRBV29-1	-	TRBJ2-7	CSVVRLSDGDEQYF
TRBV6-1	-	TRBJ2-1	CASSGAVLYNEQFF
TRBV2	-	TRBJ1-2	CASSTLTAVYGYTF
TRBV19	TRBD1	TRBJ1-1	CASSMAGQGYTEAFF
TRBV11-2	TRBD1	TRBJ2-5	CASSLVLGQGLQETQYF
TRBV21-1	-	TRBJ1-4	CASSKAGATNEKLFF
TRBV27	TRBD2	TRBJ2-1	CASSLLAGGTVNEQFF
TRBV5-6	-	TRBJ2-7	CASSPTEQQQQYF
TRBV11-2	TRBD1	TRBJ2-4	CASSVWKYRGSLNIQYF
TRBV4-1	-	TRBJ2-2	CASSQGYTGELFF
TRBV9	TRBD2	TRBJ2-7	CASSPGGAAYEQYF
TRBV10-3	TRBD1	TRBJ2-5	CAISESGGLETQYF
TRBV4-1	-	TRBJ2-6	CASSQEYPSGANVLTF
TRBV7-9	-	TRBJ2-1	CASSLGHNEQFF
TRBV9	TRBD1	TRBJ1-1	CASSVLGQGAGWNTEAFF
TRBV9	TRBD2	TRBJ2-3	CASSATTGLAGSTDTQYF
TRBV7-3	-	TRBJ2-5	CASSPDTQETQYF
TRBV28	TRBD1	TRBJ1-1	CASSRDRALNTEAFF
TRBV27	-	TRBJ1-5	CASSLTGSNQPQHF
TRBV5-1	-	TRBJ2-7	CASSLMGLGDYEQYF
TRBV27	TRBD2	TRBJ2-7	CASRPLGTSTHEQYF
TRBV5-3	-	TRBJ2-7	CARSLWTPYEQYF
TRBV5-6	-	TRBJ2-4	CASSFFFSPVDVAKNIQYF